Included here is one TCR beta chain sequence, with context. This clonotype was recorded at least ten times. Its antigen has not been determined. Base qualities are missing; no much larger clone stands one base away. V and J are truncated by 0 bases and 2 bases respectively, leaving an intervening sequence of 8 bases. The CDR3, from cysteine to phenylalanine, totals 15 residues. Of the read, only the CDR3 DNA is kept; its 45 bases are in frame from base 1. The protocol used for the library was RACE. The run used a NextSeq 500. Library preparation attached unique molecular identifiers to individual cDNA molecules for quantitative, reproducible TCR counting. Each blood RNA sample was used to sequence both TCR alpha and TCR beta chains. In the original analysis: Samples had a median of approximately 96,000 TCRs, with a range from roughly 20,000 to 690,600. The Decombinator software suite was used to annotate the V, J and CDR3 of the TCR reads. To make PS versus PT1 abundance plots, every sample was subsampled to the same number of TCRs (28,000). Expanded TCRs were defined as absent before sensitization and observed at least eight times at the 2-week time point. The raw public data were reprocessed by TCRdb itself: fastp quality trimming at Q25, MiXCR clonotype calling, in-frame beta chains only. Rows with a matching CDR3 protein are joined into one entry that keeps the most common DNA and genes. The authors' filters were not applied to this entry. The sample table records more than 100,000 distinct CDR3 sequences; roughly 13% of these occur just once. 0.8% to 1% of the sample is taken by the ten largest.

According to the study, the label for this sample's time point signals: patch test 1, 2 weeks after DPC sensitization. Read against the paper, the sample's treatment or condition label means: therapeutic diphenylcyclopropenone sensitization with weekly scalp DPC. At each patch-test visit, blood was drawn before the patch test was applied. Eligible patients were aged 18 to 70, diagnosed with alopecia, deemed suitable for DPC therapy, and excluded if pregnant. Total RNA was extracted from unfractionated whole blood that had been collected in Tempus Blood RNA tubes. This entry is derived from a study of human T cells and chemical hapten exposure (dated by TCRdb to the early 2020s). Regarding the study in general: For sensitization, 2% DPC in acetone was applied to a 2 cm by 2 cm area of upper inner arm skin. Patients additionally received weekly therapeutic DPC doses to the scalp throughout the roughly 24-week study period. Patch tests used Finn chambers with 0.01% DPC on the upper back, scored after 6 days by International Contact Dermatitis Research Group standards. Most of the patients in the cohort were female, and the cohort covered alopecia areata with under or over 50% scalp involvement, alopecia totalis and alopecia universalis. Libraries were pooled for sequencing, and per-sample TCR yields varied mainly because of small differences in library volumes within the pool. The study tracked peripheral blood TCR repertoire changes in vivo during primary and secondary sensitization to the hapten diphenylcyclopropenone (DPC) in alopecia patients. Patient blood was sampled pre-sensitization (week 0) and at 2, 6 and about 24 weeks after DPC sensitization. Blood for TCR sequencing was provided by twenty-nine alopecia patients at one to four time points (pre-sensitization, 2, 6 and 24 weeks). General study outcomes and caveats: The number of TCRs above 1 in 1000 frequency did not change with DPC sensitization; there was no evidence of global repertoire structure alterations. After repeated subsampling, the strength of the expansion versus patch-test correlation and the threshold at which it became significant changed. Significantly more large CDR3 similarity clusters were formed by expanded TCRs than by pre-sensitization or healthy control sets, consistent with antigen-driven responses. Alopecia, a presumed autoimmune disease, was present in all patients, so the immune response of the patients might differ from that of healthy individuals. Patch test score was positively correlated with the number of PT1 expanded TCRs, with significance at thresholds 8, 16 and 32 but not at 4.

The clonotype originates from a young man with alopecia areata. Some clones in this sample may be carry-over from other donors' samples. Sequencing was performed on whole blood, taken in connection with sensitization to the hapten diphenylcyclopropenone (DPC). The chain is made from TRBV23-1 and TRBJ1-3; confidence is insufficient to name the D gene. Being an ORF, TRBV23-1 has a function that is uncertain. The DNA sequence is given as TGCGCCAGCAGTCAATCGAGAGGGACTGGAAACACCATATATTTT. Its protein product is CASSQSRGTGNTIYF.